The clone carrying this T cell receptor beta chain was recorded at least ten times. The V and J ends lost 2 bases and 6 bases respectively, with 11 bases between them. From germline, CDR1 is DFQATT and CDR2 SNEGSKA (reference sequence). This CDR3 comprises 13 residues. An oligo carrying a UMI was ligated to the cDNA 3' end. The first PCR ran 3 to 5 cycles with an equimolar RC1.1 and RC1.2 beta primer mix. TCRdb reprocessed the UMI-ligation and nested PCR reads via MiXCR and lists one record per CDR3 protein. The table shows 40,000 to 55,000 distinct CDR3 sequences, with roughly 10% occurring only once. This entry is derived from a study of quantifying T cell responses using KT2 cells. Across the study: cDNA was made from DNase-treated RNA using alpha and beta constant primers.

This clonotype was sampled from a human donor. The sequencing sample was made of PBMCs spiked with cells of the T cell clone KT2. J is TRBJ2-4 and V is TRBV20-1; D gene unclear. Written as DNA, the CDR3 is TGCAGTGCTAGAAGCCGGCTGGGAAACATTCAGTACTTC. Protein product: CSARSRLGNIQYF.